The clone carrying this T cell receptor beta chain was counted at least ten times. Alongside a J-beta primer mix, a sample-barcoded 5' primer served in a second PCR lasting about 7 to 12 cycles. TCRdb fed the 5' RACE reads into MiXCR, producing one record per CDR3 protein. The repertoire holds about 1 million distinct CDR3 sequences, with under 55% as singletons. The data were taken from a study of blood T cells in healthy people across ages. The source is a woman aged 60-70 years in good health. Sequencing input: blood.

The CDR3 nucleotides are TGCAGCGTCGTTCGGCCTAGCGGGAGTTACGAGCAGTACTTC. It translates to CSVVRPSGSYEQYF. The chain recombines TRBV29-1 with TRBJ2-7; 10 bases align to TRBD2. CDR3 length: 14 residues. Trimming took 6 bases from V and 4 from J; bases not matched to a gene: 9. The germline V gene has CDR1 SQVTM and CDR2 ANQGSEA.